One and the same sample provided the 27 T cell receptor beta chains below, sequenced in a study of T-cell reconstitution after alpha-beta-depleted transplantation in children. This sample's TCRbeta library carried unique molecular identifier barcodes. One entry per CDR3 protein results from TCRdb running MiXCR on the PCR reads. In the table there are hundreds of thousands of distinct CDR3 sequences, approximately 12% of which are singletons. The sequencing here drew on PBMCs from the stem cell graft donor, taken from the stem cell graft. The receptor set was obtained from a human donor who donated a stem cell graft to a child with combined immunodeficiency.

This clonotype was observed many times. The rearrangement joins TRBV6-2 or TRBV6-3 to TRBJ1-1, with 9 bases fitting TRBD1. The germline CDR1 and CDR2 sequences are MNHEY and SVGEGT. The CDR3 is 13 residues long. V lost 10 bases, J lost 6 bases, and 9 bases stayed unmatched. CDR3 nucleotides: TGTGCCACTTTACAGGGGGCAGGCGCTGAAGCTTTCTTT. Its translation is CATLQGAGAEAFF.

J is TRBJ2-7 and V is TRBV24-1, with D possibly TRBD2 on 5 matching bases. V was shortened by 4 bases and J by 5 bases, with 5 bases between the two germline ends. The CDR3 is 11 residues long. Germline-derived CDR1 and CDR2 are KGHDR and SFDVKD. The CDR3 region has the DNA TGTGCCACCAGTGACGGGGACGAGCAGTACTTC. Protein: CATSDGDEQYF.

This chain links TRBV12-3 or TRBV12-4 with TRBJ2-2, with TRBD1 as a possible D gene (6 bases). This CDR3 contains 18 residues. In DNA form, the CDR3 reads TGTACCATCAGCCCTATGCGCGGCTTGGGGGCCGTAGCCGGGGAGCTGTTTTTT. It encodes CTISPMRGLGAVAGELFF.

The gene calls are TRBV20-1 and TRBJ2-3; 10 bases are shared with TRBD2. The V gene's germline CDR1 is DFQATT and CDR2 SNEGSKA (reference sequence). With V trimmed by 1 base and J by 0 bases, 4 bases remained unmatched. This CDR3 has 16 residues. The chain's CDR3 is CSARVGLAVSTDTQYF. The CDR3 region has the DNA TGCAGTGCTAGAGTTGGACTAGCGGTTAGCACAGATACGCAGTATTTT.

This chain uses TRBV29-1 with TRBJ1-2; 8 bases align to TRBD1. Germline CDR1 SQVTM, CDR2 ANQGSEA. The CDR3 spans 16 residues. The V and J ends lost 4 bases and 4 bases, in that order; junction bases with no gene match: 14. Here the CDR3 DNA reads TGCAGCGTTGGTGGTAGGCAGGGGGCGCGTGCCTATGGCTACACCTTC. Its translation is CSVGGRQGARAYGYTF. Combining the CDR3 with reference TRBV29-1 and TRBJ1-2 gives the whole variable domain SAVISQKPSRDICQRGTSLTIQCQVDSQVTMMFWYRQQPGQSLTLIATANQGSEATYESGFVIDKFPISRPNLTFSTLTVSNMSPEDSSIYLCSVGGRQGARAYGYTFGSGTRLTVV.

This clonotype was observed a handful of times. The CDR3 DNA reads as TGTGCCAGCAGCAAAGTCGCGGGGGGGACTCGGGAGACCCAGTACTTC. Translated: CASSKVAGGTRETQYF. The J gene is TRBJ2-5, the V gene TRBV11-2, with TRBD2 matching 9 bases. Per the germline V gene, CDR1 is SGHAT and CDR2 is FQNNGV. Losses at the gene ends were 5 bases for V and 5 bases for J; bases not matched to a gene: 12. This CDR3 comprises 16 residues.

This clonotype was counted at least ten times. This rearrangement joins TRBV7-2 to TRBJ2-1, with D perhaps matching TRBD1 (7 bases). Germline-derived CDR1 and CDR2 are SGHTA and FQGNSA. The V gene lost 5 bases and the J gene lost 9 bases, with 23 bases spanning the gap. This CDR3 region has 16 residues. Here the CDR3 reads CASSQRRGSGGSEQFF. The CDR3 bases are TGTGCCAGCAGCCAAAGGAGGGGGTCAGGGGGTAGTGAGCAGTTCTTC.

This clonotype came up many times. The genes are TRBV9 and TRBJ2-1; D is perhaps TRBD2 (6 bases). The CDR3 loop spans 12 amino acids. Germline assignment: CDR1 SGDLS and CDR2 YYNGEE. V lost 4 bases and J 12 bases, leaving 14 bases between the germline ends. This CDR3 is CASSTRGGTQFF. CDR3 coding DNA: TGTGCCAGCAGCACCCGAGGAGGGACGCAGTTCTTC. Combining the CDR3 with reference TRBV9 and TRBJ2-1 gives the whole variable domain DSGVTQTPKHLITATGQRVTLRCSPRSGDLSVYWYQQSLDQGLQFLIQYYNGEERAKGNILERFSAQQFPDLHSELNLSSLELGDSALYFCASSTRGGTQFFGPGTRLTVL.

This clonotype occurred a few times. The rearrangement links TRBV3-1 to TRBJ2-7; D might be TRBD1 (6 bases). This CDR3 is built from 16 residues. Germline CDR1 is LGHDT and CDR2 is YNNKEL (reference sequence). V was pared by 4 bases and J by 1 base, with 17 bases between. The CDR3 DNA reads TGTGCCAGCAGCCCGACATGGGGGCGCGAGTCCTACGAGCAGTACTTC. Translation: CASSPTWGRESYEQYF.

This clonotype appeared once. The chain links TRBV4-3 to TRBJ2-2; tentatively, D is TRBD1 or TRBD2 (5 bases each). The CDR3 consists of 17 residues. Trimming cost V 0 bases and J 3 bases, with 14 bases left between them. Germline CDR1 reads LGHNA; CDR2 reads YSLEER. The CDR3 bases are TGCGCCAGCAGCCAAGATACGGGACGAGGTCACACCGGGGAGCTGTTTTTT. This encodes CASSQDTGRGHTGELFF.

This clonotype was counted at least ten times. The V gene is TRBV7-9, the J gene TRBJ2-1; D ambiguous. The CDR3 runs 13 residues. Germline V gene data show CDR1 as SEHNR and CDR2 as FQNEAQ (reference sequence). Trimming took 1 base from V and 8 from J, leaving 9 bases between them. CDR3 DNA: TGTGCCAGCAGCTTAGATAGGGTGGATGAGCAGTTCTTC. This sequence encodes CASSLDRVDEQFF.

This clonotype appeared a few times. The V gene is TRBV7-8, the J gene TRBJ2-1; maybe TRBD1 (6 bases). Per germline, CDR1 SGHVS and CDR2 FQNEAQ. V shed 4 bases and J shed 0 bases, with 10 bases lying between them. The CDR3 runs 15 residues. The CDR3 protein is CASSSRDNSYNEQFF. CDR3 coding DNA: TGTGCCAGCAGCTCCCGGGACAACTCCTACAATGAGCAGTTCTTC.

The J gene is TRBJ1-2, the V gene TRBV25-1; D is ambiguous. The germline gives CDR1 MGHDK, CDR2 SYGVNS. The V gene lost 4 bases and the J gene lost 13 bases, with 19 bases spanning the gap. CDR3 length equals 13 residues. CDR3 in DNA: TGTGCCAGCAGTGGCATTAGGATTCATGGATTCACCTTC. Protein: CASSGIRIHGFTF.

About this clonotype itself: No conserved phenylalanine or tryptophan is present at the end of the CDR3, so a read error is the likely explanation. This rearrangement joins TRBV6-5 to TRBJ1-1; no reliable D call. Germline V gene sequence: CDR1 MNHEY, CDR2 SVGAGI. The CDR3 has 14 residues. With 0 bases removed from V and 7 bases from J, the gap between germline ends came to 12 bases. The CDR3 here is CASSYSMWGDEAFY. The CDR3 region has the DNA TGTGCCAGCAGTTACTCGATGTGGGGAGATGAAGCTTTCTAT.

The gene calls are TRBV12-3 or TRBV12-4 and TRBJ1-1; D is undetermined. This CDR3 contains 13 residues. V lost 6 bases, J lost 6 bases, and 14 bases lay in between. DNA for the CDR3: TGTGCCAGCAGCACCACTTCGAGCTCTGAAGCTTTCTTT. It is translated as CASSTTSSSEAFF.

This clonotype was counted many times. The chain uses TRBV20-1 and TRBJ2-7; 12 bases fit TRBD2. Per germline, CDR1 DFQATT and CDR2 SNEGSKA (reference sequence). The V and J ends lost 3 bases and 4 bases, in that order; junction bases with no gene match: 10. CDR3 length: 16 residues. The CDR3 loop is CSASPGGTSGRYEQYF. As DNA, the CDR3 is TGCAGTGCTAGCCCCGGTGGAACTAGCGGGAGGTACGAGCAGTACTTC.

This clonotype was seen more than once but under ten times. This chain uses TRBV12-3 or TRBV12-4 with TRBJ2-7; TRBD2 agrees at 11 bases. CDR3 length equals 14 residues. V was pared by 7 bases and J by 4 bases, with 6 bases of the junction left unmatched. The CDR3 spells CASTIAGGGYEQYF. Here the CDR3 DNA reads TGTGCCAGCACCATAGCGGGAGGGGGATACGAGCAGTACTTC.

This chain connects TRBV3-1 to TRBJ2-7; no clear D. V dropped 4 bases and J dropped 1 base, with 11 bases sitting between them. CDR1 and CDR2 from the germline V gene are LGHDT and YNNKEL (reference sequence). The CDR3 is 14 amino acids. CDR3 protein: CASSRGSGSYEQYF. The DNA of the CDR3 is TGTGCCAGCAGCCGTGGGTCAGGATCCTACGAGCAGTACTTC.

The chain has TRBV6-5 and TRBJ1-2; D is uncertain. The CDR3 has 17 amino acids. V was cut by 0 bases and J by 0 bases, with 14 bases left in between. Germline assignment: CDR1 MNHEY and CDR2 SVGAGI. The CDR3 DNA reads TGTGCCAGCAGTTACTCCTCTCCTTCGTGGGCTAACTATGGCTACACCTTC. It yields the protein CASSYSSPSWANYGYTF.

The chain links TRBV29-1 to TRBJ2-1; weak D call: TRBD2 (8 bases). The CDR3 totals 16 residues. Trimming cost V 5 bases and J 6 bases, with 23 bases left between them. Germline assignment: CDR1 SQVTM and CDR2 ANQGSEA. CDR3 amino acids: CSVTPGGRAGGNEQFF. CDR3 in DNA: TGCAGCGTTACTCCAGGGGGGAGGGCGGGAGGCAATGAGCAGTTCTTC.

Only a few counts were recorded for this clonotype. The CDR3 loop reads CASSPPFWYSNQPQHF. The CDR3 DNA reads TGTGCCAGCTCACCCCCCTTTTGGTATAGCAATCAGCCCCAGCATTTT. V usage is TRBV18 and J usage is TRBJ1-5; D uncertain. Trimming took off 3 bases at V and 0 bases at J, with 12 bases between the two ends. This CDR3 has 16 residues. Germline CDR1 KGHSH, CDR2 LQKENI.

This clonotype has more than one count but fewer than ten. One junction end disagrees with the germline gene, perhaps due to a read error. J is TRBJ1-2 and V is TRBV6-1, with TRBD1 matching 7 bases. The CDR3 extends over 13 amino acids. Germline V CDR1 and CDR2: MNHNS, SASEGT. The CDR3 coding sequence is TGTGCCAGCACTGAACAGGGGATTGCGGGCTACACCTTC. Protein sequence: CASTEQGIAGYTF.

This chain joins TRBV5-4 and TRBJ2-1, with TRBD2 matching 7 bases. The CDR3 spans 15 residues. J gave up 7 bases and V 4 bases, and 11 bases lay outside the gene matches. Germline loops: CDR1 SGHNT, CDR2 YYREEE (reference sequence). This CDR3 is CASSRRESGWNEQFF. CDR3 sequence (DNA): TGTGCCAGCAGCAGGCGGGAGTCGGGATGGAATGAGCAGTTCTTC.

This clonotype was counted between two and nine times. This chain connects TRBV6-1 to TRBJ1-2, with D maybe TRBD1 (5 bases). Deletions cut 9 bases from V and 3 bases from J, with 26 bases between. This CDR3 has 17 amino acids. Per the germline V gene, CDR1 is MNHNS and CDR2 is SASEGT. CDR3 in amino acids: CASTFLNQEGRDYGYTF. CDR3 coding DNA: TGTGCCAGTACCTTCTTAAATCAGGAAGGCAGGGACTATGGCTACACCTTC.

As regards this clonotype: With a much larger clone just one base away, this may be a read error. The genes are TRBV28 and TRBJ2-7; D possibly corresponds to TRBD1 (5 bases). Germline V gene lookup returns CDR1 MDHEN and CDR2 SYDVKM. The length of the CDR3 is 16 residues. The V end was cut by 8 bases, the J end by 3 bases, with 23 bases between. CDR3 nucleotides: TGTGCCAGCTGCTTGCAGGGTGCAGGTGACCTCTACGAGCAGTACTTC. Its protein product is CASCLQGAGDLYEQYF.

This clonotype was detected many times. The chain links TRBV15 to TRBJ2-5, with D uncertain. The CDR3 covers 15 residues. V was pared by 0 bases and J by 1 base, with 9 bases between. From germline, CDR1 is LNHNV and CDR2 YYDKDF (reference sequence). The CDR3 region is CATSRDRATQETQYF. CDR3 in DNA: TGTGCCACCAGCAGAGATCGGGCTACCCAAGAGACCCAGTACTTC.

J is TRBJ1-5 and V is TRBV7-2; TRBD1 aligns across 8 bases. CDR1 and CDR2 from the germline V gene are SGHTA and FQGNSA. Germline trimming cut 5 bases from V and 5 bases from J; bases unmatched to any gene: 5. The CDR3 length is 14 residues. In DNA form, the CDR3 reads TGTGCCAGCAGCGAACAGGGGGTGGATCAGCCCCAGCATTTT. Residues: CASSEQGVDQPQHF.